A selection of T cell receptor beta chains follows, all from one sample in a study of blood T cell repertoires in COVID-19. Generated by immunoSEQ multiplex PCR, the TCRdb table keeps only in-frame clones and is missing some. The sample contains about 16,000 clones, 88% of which appear only once. Input material: peripheral blood. These receptors came from a human donor in a cohort sampled during active COVID-19. The CDR3 runs from the conserved cysteine through the conserved F or W. Fields, in order: J gene, V gene, D gene, CDR3 protein. A D gene is named only where the DNA matches it firmly.

>TRBJ2-1|TRBV13|TRBD2
CASSSEGLAGGPGEQFF
>TRBJ2-1|TRBV7-9|-
CASSSDVTYNEQFF
>TRBJ1-6|TRBV3-1/TRBV3-2|-
CASSQVQYNSPLHF
>TRBJ2-1|TRBV28|-
CASSFMRQSYNEQFF
>TRBJ2-7|TRBV4-1|-
CASSQGAGGTYEQYF
>TRBJ2-1|TRBV7-8|-
CASSDRTGGGNEQFF
>TRBJ1-6|TRBV7-2|TRBD1
CASSLEGQLASPLHF
>TRBJ2-5|TRBV2|-
CASSEPLGGPETQYF
>TRBJ1-1|TRBV5-1|-
CASSLDRGGNTEAFF
>TRBJ1-5|TRBV19|-
CASSPEGTNSNQPQHF
>TRBJ2-5|TRBV10-3|TRBD2
CAISSLSGTSGGAEGETQYF
>TRBJ2-1|TRBV7-8|-
CASSPDMSSYNEQFF
>TRBJ2-4|TRBV11-2|-
CASSSGGRSYF
>TRBJ1-4|TRBV15|-
CATSRVGSFATNEKLFF
>TRBJ2-1|TRBV9|TRBD1
CASSPRTGIVEQFF
>TRBJ1-6|TRBV19|-
CASSIGKQLPLHF
>TRBJ2-5|TRBV27|TRBD2
CATARPQPGLAGGQYQETQYF
>TRBJ2-3|TRBV6-6|TRBD2
CASSPPGGAPDTQYF
>TRBJ1-1|TRBV10-3|-
CATQGVTEAFF
>TRBJ1-2|TRBV3-1/TRBV3-2|TRBD1
CASSQTGAYGYTF
>TRBJ1-1|TRBV3-1/TRBV3-2|-
CASSRTDRNTEAFF
>TRBJ2-1|TRBV28|-
CASSGQERDNEQFF
>TRBJ2-5|TRBV28|TRBD1
CASSMTGLGETQYF
>TRBJ2-7|TRBV30|TRBD1
CAWSVPGTGGYEQYF
>TRBJ1-5|TRBV24-1|-
CASSLSNQPQHF
>TRBJ2-2|TRBV30|TRBD1
CAWSVMGTGGSGELFF
>TRBJ2-7|TRBV7-9|-
CASSSNHGAGSHEQYF
>TRBJ2-2|TRBV10-1|-
CASSAGAGGELFF
>TRBJ1-2|TRBV7-9|TRBD1
CASSLAGGQGAESRGYTF